This is a list of T cell receptor beta chains from one sample in a study of beta chain features in type 1 diabetes. TCRdb keeps only in-frame clones here, not all; method: immunoSEQ multiplex PCR. The repertoire has nearly 250,000 clones, 68% of them found once; the top ten carry approximately 0.053%. The sample taken for sequencing was naive CD4+ T cells from blood. These receptor sequences come from a man aged 25-45 years in good health. The CDR3 runs from the conserved cysteine through the conserved F or W. Each record gives: D gene, J gene, clone size, V gene, CDR3 protein, CDR3 DNA. A D gene is named only where the DNA matches it firmly. Expanded clones get a size class; other rows say once, few or many, or leave the size out.

D: .; J: TRBJ2-2; size: .; V: TRBV29-1; CDR3: CSGGQRTGELFF; DNA: TGCAGCGGCGGACAGCGCACCGGGGAGCTGTTTTTT
D: .; J: TRBJ2-6; size: .; V: TRBV9; CDR3: CASSESSGANVLTF; DNA: TGTGCCAGCAGCGAAAGCTCTGGGGCCAACGTCCTGACTTTC
D: .; J: TRBJ2-5; size: .; V: TRBV11-2; CDR3: CASRKPGGRETQYF; DNA: TGTGCCAGCCGTAAACCGGGGGGCCGGGAGACCCAGTACTTC
D: TRBD1; J: TRBJ1-2; size: .; V: TRBV30; CDR3: CAWSHPRDSGYTF; DNA: TGTGCCTGGAGCCACCCTAGGGACAGTGGCTACACCTTC
D: TRBD1; J: TRBJ1-2; size: few; V: TRBV30; CDR3: CAWGQGSDYGYTF; DNA: TGTGCCTGGGGACAGGGGAGCGACTATGGCTACACCTTC
D: .; J: TRBJ2-4; size: .; V: TRBV20-1; CDR3: CSVSTKNIQYF; DNA: TGCAGTGTATCAACCAAAAACATTCAGTACTTC
D: .; J: TRBJ1-1; size: .; V: TRBV7-2; CDR3: CASSHGTGEAFF; DNA: TGTGCCAGCAGCCACGGCACGGGTGAAGCTTTCTTT
D: .; J: TRBJ1-2; size: .; V: TRBV29-1; CDR3: CSVEDRGDLYTF; DNA: TGCAGCGTTGAAGATCGTGGGGACCTCTACACCTTC
D: TRBD1; J: TRBJ2-7; size: .; V: TRBV4-3; CDR3: CASSQYTGQYEQYF; DNA: TGCGCCAGCAGCCAATACACGGGACAGTACGAGCAGTACTTC
D: .; J: TRBJ2-1; size: .; V: TRBV30; CDR3: CAWCWDGLNNEQFF; DNA: TGTGCCTGGTGTTGGGACGGACTTAACAATGAGCAGTTCTTC
D: TRBD1; J: TRBJ2-3; size: .; V: TRBV25-1; CDR3: CASSDSRGQVSSTDTQYF; DNA: TGTGCCAGCAGTGACTCTCGGGGACAGGTCTCTTCCACAGATACGCAGTATTTT
D: .; J: TRBJ2-7; size: .; V: TRBV30; CDR3: CASGMDGLNAEDF; DNA: TGTGCCTCCGGGATGGACGGCCTAAACGCGGAAGACTTC
D: TRBD1; J: TRBJ2-1; size: .; V: TRBV7-2; CDR3: CASSPDRGSYNEQFF; DNA: TGTGCCAGCAGCCCGGACAGGGGGTCCTACAATGAGCAGTTCTTC
D: TRBD2; J: TRBJ2-7; size: .; V: TRBV9; CDR3: CASSPGLAGGRNEQYF; DNA: TGTGCCAGCAGCCCGGGACTAGCGGGAGGGAGGAACGAGCAGTACTTC
D: TRBD1; J: TRBJ2-1; size: .; V: TRBV2; CDR3: CASSDRGTYNEQFF; DNA: TGTGCCAGCAGCGACAGGGGTACCTACAATGAGCAGTTCTTC
D: TRBD2; J: TRBJ2-7; size: .; V: TRBV25-1; CDR3: CASSEGGTSVYEQYF; DNA: TGTGCCAGCAGTGAGGGAGGGACTAGCGTTTACGAGCAGTACTTC
D: .; J: TRBJ2-1; size: .; V: TRBV5-4; CDR3: CASSLDSGSYNEQFF; DNA: TGTGCCAGCAGCTTGGACTCGGGCTCCTACAATGAGCAGTTCTTC
D: TRBD1; J: TRBJ2-3; size: .; V: TRBV6-6; CDR3: CASSYGQGAGTDTQYF; DNA: TGTGCCAGCAGTTACGGGCAGGGGGCTGGCACAGATACGCAGTATTTT
D: .; J: TRBJ1-1; size: .; V: TRBV30; CDR3: CAGSGQSYTEAFF; DNA: TGTGCCGGAAGCGGACAGAGTTACACTGAAGCTTTCTTT
D: .; J: TRBJ2-1; size: .; V: TRBV5-4; CDR3: CASSLDVRYNEQFF; DNA: TGTGCCAGCAGCTTAGACGTCCGGTACAATGAGCAGTTCTTC
D: .; J: TRBJ2-1; size: few; V: TRBV18; CDR3: CASSPQGHSYNEQFF; DNA: TGTGCCAGCTCACCACAGGGACACTCCTACAATGAGCAGTTCTTC
D: .; J: TRBJ1-2; size: .; V: TRBV27; CDR3: CASSSEYGYTF; DNA: TGTGCCAGCAGCTCCGAATATGGCTACACCTTC
D: TRBD2; J: TRBJ2-5; size: .; V: TRBV30; CDR3: CAWRGLGETQYF; DNA: TGTGCCTGGAGGGGACTAGGGGAGACCCAGTACTTC
D: TRBD1; J: TRBJ2-5; size: once; V: TRBV7-2; CDR3: CASSVQGATQYF; DNA: TGTGCCAGCAGCGTACAGGGGGCGACCCAGTACTTC
D: .; J: TRBJ2-6; size: .; V: TRBV19; CDR3: CASGPRTSGANVLTF; DNA: TGTGCCAGCGGACCTCGGACTTCTGGGGCCAACGTCCTGACTTTC
D: TRBD2; J: TRBJ2-7; size: .; V: TRBV5-1; CDR3: CASSGITSGRYEQYF; DNA: TGCGCCAGCAGCGGCATTACTAGCGGTCGTTACGAGCAGTACTTC
D: .; J: TRBJ1-5; size: few; V: TRBV18; CDR3: CASSPQVNQPQHF; DNA: TGTGCCAGCTCACCACAGGTCAATCAGCCCCAGCATTTT
D: TRBD1; J: TRBJ2-1; size: .; V: TRBV29-1; CDR3: CSVVGTGFDEQFF; DNA: TGCAGCGTGGTGGGGACAGGGTTTGATGAGCAGTTCTTC
D: TRBD1; J: TRBJ2-3; size: .; V: TRBV30; CDR3: CAWNRDRPDTQYF; DNA: TGTGCCTGGAACCGGGACAGGCCAGATACGCAGTATTTT
D: .; J: TRBJ2-2; size: .; V: TRBV28; CDR3: CASSSMGTGELFF; DNA: TGTGCCAGCAGTTCAATGGGCACCGGGGAGCTGTTTTTT
D: TRBD1; J: TRBJ2-7; size: .; V: TRBV15; CDR3: CATSRRTGEGEQYF; DNA: TGTGCCACCAGCAGACGGACAGGGGAAGGCGAGCAGTACTTC
D: TRBD1; J: TRBJ2-6; size: .; V: TRBV7-2; CDR3: CASSFDRGYGANVLTF; DNA: TGTGCCAGCAGCTTCGACAGGGGTTATGGGGCCAACGTCCTGACTTTC
D: .; J: TRBJ2-1; size: .; V: TRBV5-1; CDR3: CASELPSSYNEQFF; DNA: TGCGCCAGCGAACTCCCGAGCTCCTACAATGAGCAGTTCTTC
D: TRBD1; J: TRBJ2-1; size: .; V: TRBV10-3; CDR3: CAITGTGVYNEQFF; DNA: TGTGCCATCACTGGGACAGGGGTCTACAATGAGCAGTTCTTC
D: .; J: TRBJ2-3; size: .; V: TRBV29-1; CDR3: CSVSTDTDTQYF; DNA: TGCAGCGTATCGACAGACACAGATACGCAGTATTTT
D: .; J: TRBJ2-5; size: few; V: TRBV30; CDR3: CAWSLDDETQYF; DNA: TGTGCCTGGAGTCTTGATGATGAGACCCAGTACTTC
D: TRBD1; J: TRBJ2-7; size: few; V: TRBV25-1; CDR3: CASSEDREQYF; DNA: TGTGCCAGCAGTGAGGACAGGGAGCAGTACTTC
D: TRBD1; J: TRBJ1-6; size: .; V: TRBV2; CDR3: CASSLRQGEASPLHF; DNA: TGTGCCAGCAGCTTGAGACAGGGAGAAGCTTCACCCCTCCACTTT
D: .; J: TRBJ1-1; size: .; V: TRBV7-2; CDR3: CASSTAGNTEAFF; DNA: TGTGCCAGCAGCACGGCGGGGAACACTGAAGCTTTCTTT
D: .; J: TRBJ2-5; size: .; V: TRBV23-1; CDR3: CASSPLYRRSGQETQYF; DNA: TGCGCCAGCAGTCCTCTTTACAGGAGGAGTGGGCAAGAGACCCAGTACTTC
D: TRBD1; J: TRBJ2-3; size: .; V: TRBV6-6; CDR3: CASRAVPGQGTDTQYF; DNA: TGTGCCAGCAGGGCTGTCCCGGGACAGGGCACAGATACGCAGTATTTT
D: .; J: TRBJ1-6; size: .; V: TRBV30; CDR3: CAWLPYNSPLHF; DNA: TGTGCCTGGCTACCCTACAATTCACCCCTCCACTTT
D: TRBD1; J: TRBJ1-6; size: .; V: TRBV7-2; CDR3: CASRGQAVSGSPLHF; DNA: TGTGCCAGCAGGGGACAGGCCGTATCGGGTTCACCCCTCCACTTT
D: TRBD1; J: TRBJ1-1; size: once; V: TRBV23-1; CDR3: CASRPTGQMNTEAFF; DNA: TGCGCCAGCAGGCCGACGGGACAGATGAACACTGAAGCTTTCTTT
D: .; J: TRBJ2-1; size: .; V: TRBV7-9; CDR3: CASSTPTTQEQFF; DNA: TGTGCCAGCAGCACTCCAACCACACAGGAGCAGTTCTTC
D: .; J: TRBJ1-5; size: .; V: TRBV5-1; CDR3: CASSLGQGRNQPQHF; DNA: TGCGCCAGCAGCTTGGGCCAGGGCCGCAATCAGCCCCAGCATTTT